Described below is a single T cell receptor (beta chain) sequence and its context. The antigen is undetermined. The V gene end was trimmed by 6 bases and the J gene end by 6 bases; junction bases not matched to a gene: 7. The CDR3 runs 13 residues. CDR1 is DFQATT and CDR2 is SNEGSKA in the germline V gene (reference sequence). The data originate from a study of CD8 T cells in ankylosing spondylitis. MiXCR was run by TCRdb on the 5' RACE reads, yielding one entry per CDR3 protein. The sample holds around 770,000 distinct CDR3 sequences, 10% to 15% seen once. Findings of the study overall: Within ankylosing spondylitis blood, a TCR beta motif made up of under 10 highly homologous variants appeared to be characteristic.

The gene calls are TRBV20-1 and TRBJ2-2, with TRBD2 identical over 7 bases. The sequenced sample was blood, either unsorted or a sorted T cell fraction (not recorded which). This TCR came from a male donor with ankylosing spondylitis. This CDR3 is CSASRGVAGELFF. The CDR3 coding sequence is TGCAGTGCCAGTCGGGGGGTAGCCGGGGAGCTGTTTTTT.